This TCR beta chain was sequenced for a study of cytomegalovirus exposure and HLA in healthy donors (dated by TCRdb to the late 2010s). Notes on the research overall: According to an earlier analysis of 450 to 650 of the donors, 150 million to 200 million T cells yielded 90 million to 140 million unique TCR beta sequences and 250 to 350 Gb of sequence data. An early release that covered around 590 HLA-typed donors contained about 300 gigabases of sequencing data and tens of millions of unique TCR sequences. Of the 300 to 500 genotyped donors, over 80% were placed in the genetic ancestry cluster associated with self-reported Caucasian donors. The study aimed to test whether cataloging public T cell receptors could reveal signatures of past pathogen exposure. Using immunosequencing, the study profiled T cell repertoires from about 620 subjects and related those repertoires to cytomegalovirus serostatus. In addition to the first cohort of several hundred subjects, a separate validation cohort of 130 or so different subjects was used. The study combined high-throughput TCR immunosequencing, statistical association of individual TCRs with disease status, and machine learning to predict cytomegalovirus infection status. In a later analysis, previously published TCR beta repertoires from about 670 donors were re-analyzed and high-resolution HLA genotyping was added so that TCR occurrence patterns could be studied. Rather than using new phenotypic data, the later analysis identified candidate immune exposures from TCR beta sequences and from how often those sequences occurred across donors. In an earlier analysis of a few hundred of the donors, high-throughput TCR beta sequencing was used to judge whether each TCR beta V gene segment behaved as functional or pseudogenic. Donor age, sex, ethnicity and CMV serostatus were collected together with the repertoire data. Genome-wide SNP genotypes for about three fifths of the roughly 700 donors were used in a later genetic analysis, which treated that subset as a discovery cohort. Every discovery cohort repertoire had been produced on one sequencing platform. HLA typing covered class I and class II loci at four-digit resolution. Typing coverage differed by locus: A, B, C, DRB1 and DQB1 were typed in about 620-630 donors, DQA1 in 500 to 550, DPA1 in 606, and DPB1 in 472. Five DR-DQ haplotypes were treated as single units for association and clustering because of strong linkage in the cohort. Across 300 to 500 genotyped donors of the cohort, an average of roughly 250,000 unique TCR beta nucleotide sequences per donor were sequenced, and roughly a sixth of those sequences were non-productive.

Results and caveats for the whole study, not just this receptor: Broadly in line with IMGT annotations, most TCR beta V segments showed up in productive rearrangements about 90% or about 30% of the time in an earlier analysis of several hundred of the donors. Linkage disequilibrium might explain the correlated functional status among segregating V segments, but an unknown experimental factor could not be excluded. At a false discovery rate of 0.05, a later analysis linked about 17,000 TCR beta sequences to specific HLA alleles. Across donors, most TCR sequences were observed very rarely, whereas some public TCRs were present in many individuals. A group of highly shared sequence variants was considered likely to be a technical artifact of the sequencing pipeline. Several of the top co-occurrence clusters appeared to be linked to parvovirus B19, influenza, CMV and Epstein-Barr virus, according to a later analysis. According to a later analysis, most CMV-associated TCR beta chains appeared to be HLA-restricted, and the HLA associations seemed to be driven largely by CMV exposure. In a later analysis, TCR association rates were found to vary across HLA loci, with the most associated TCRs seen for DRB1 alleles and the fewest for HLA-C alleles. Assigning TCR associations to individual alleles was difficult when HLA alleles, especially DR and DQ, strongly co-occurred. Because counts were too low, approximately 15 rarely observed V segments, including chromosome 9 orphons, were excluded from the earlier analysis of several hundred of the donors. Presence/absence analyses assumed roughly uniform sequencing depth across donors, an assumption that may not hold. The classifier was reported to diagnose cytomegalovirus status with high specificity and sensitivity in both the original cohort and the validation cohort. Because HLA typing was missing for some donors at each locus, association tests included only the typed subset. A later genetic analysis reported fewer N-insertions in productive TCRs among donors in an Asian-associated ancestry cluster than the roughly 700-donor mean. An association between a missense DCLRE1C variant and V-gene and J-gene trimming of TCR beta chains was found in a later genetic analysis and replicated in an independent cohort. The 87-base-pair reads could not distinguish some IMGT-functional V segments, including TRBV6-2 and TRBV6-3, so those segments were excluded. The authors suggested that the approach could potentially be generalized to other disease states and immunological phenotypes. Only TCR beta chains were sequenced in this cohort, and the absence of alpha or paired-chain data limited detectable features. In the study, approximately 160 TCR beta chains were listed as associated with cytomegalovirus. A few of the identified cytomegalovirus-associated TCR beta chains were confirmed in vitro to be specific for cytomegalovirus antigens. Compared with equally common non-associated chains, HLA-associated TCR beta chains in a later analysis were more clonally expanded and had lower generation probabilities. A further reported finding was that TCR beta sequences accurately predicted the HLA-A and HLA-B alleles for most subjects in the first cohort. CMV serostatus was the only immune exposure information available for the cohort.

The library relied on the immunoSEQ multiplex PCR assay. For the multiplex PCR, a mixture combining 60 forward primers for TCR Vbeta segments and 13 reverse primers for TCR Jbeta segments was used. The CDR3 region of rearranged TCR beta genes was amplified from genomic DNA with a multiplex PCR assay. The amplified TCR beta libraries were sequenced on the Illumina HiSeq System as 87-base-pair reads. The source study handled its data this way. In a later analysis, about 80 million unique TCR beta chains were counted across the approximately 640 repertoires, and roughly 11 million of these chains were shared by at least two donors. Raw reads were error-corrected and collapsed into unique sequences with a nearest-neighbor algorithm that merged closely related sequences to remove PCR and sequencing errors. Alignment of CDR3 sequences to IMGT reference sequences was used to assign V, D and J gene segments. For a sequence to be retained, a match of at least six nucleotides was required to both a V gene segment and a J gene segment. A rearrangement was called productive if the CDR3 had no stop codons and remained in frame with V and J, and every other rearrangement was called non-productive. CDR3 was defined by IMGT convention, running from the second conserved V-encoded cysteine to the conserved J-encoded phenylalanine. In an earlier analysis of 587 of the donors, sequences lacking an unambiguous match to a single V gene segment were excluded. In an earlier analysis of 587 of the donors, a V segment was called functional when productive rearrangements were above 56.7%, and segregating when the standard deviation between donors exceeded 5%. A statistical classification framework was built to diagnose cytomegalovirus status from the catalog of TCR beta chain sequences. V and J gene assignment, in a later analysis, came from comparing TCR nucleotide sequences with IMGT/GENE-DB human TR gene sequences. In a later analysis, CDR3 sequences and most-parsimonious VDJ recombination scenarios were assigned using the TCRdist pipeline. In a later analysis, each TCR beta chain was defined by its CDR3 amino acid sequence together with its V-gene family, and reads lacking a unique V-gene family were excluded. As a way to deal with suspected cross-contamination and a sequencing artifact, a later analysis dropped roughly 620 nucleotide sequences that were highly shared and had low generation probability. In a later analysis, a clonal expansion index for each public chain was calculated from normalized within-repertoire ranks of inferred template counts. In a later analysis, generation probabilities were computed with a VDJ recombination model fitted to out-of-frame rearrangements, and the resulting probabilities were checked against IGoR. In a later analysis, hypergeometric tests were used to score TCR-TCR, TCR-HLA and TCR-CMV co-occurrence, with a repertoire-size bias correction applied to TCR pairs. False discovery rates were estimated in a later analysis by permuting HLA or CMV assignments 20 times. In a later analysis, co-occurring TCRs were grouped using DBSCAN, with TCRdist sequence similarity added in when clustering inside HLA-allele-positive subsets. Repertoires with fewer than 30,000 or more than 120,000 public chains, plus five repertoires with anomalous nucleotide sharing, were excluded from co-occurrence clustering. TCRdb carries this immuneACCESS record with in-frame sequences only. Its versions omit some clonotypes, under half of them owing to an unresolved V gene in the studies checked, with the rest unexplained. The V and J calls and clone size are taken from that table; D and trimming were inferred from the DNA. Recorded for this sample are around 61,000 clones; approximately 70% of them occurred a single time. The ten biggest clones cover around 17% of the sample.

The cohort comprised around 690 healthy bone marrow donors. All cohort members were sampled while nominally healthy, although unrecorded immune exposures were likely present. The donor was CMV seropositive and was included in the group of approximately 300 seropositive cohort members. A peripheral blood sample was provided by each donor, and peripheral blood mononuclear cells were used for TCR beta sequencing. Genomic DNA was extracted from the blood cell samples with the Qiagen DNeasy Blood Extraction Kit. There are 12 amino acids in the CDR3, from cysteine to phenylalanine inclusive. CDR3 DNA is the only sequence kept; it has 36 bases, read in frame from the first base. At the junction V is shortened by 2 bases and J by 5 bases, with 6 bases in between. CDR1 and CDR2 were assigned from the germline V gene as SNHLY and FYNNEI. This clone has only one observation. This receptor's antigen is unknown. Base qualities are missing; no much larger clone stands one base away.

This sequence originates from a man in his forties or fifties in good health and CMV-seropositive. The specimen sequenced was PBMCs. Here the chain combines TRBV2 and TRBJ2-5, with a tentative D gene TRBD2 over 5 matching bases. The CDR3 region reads CASSERRETQYF. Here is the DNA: TGTGCCAGCAGTGAAAGGAGGGAGACCCAGTACTTC. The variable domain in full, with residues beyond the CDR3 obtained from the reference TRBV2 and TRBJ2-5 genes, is EPEVTQTPSHQVTQMGQEVILRCVPISNHLYFYWYRQILGQKVEFLVSFYNNEISEKSEIFDDQFSVERPDGSNFTLKIRSTKLEDSAMYFCASSERRETQYFGPGTRLLVL.